Listed here are 29 T cell receptor beta chains from one sample, sequenced in a study of blood T cell repertoires in COVID-19 (dated by TCRdb to the early 2020s). Library generation was performed with the immunoSEQ multiplex PCR assay. As stored in TCRdb, this immuneACCESS dataset retains in-frame rearrangements with V and J assigned. A fraction of the clones does not appear; measured against another copy, unresolved V genes explain less than half of the discrepancy, and the remainder lacks a known reason. This sample has some 67,000 clones in its table, and over 75% of those were observed once. Of the sample, roughly 1.2% is held by the ten largest clones. The specimen sequenced was peripheral blood. These receptors all stem from a woman aged 55-69 years with acute or convalescent COVID-19.

The rearrangement joins TRBV19 to TRBJ2-3, with 11 bases identical to TRBD2. The V and J ends lost 1 base and 0 bases, in that order; junction bases with no gene match: 6. The CDR3 contains 18 residues. Germline V gene lookup returns CDR1 LNHDA and CDR2 SQIVND (reference sequence). This CDR3 reads CASSIGIAGGRSTDTQYF. In DNA form, the CDR3 reads TGTGCCAGTAGTATAGGGATAGCGGGAGGGAGAAGCACAGATACGCAGTATTTT.

The chain has TRBV5-5 and TRBJ2-7; D might be TRBD2 (6 bases). The CDR3 runs 14 residues. Germline V lookup: CDR1 SGHKS, CDR2 YYEKEE (reference sequence). Trimming removed 6 bases at V and 2 bases at J, with 15 bases between. CDR3 DNA sequence: TGTGCCAGCAACCGTGGAGGGGCCGCCTACGAGCAGTACGTC. This translates into CASNRGGAAYEQYV.

This clone was seen once. The chain joins TRBV6-4 to TRBJ2-2; D not certain. Trimming stripped 4 bases from V and 1 base from J, with 7 bases between. Germline assignment: CDR1 MRHNA and CDR2 SNTAGT. The CDR3 is 14 residues long. The CDR3 reads CASSVSRNTGELFF. CDR3 coding DNA: TGTGCCAGCAGTGTCTCCAGGAACACCGGGGAGCTGTTTTTT.

The V gene is TRBV5-1, the J gene TRBJ2-3; 7 bases agree with TRBD1. The CDR3 sequence is 17 residues long. Germline CDR1 reads SGHRS; CDR2 reads YFSETQ. The J segment lost 1 base and the V segment lost 4 bases, leaving 12 bases of the junction unmatched. CDR3 sequence: CASSLGSAGTGTDTQYF. The CDR3 DNA is TGCGCCAGCAGCCTGGGTTCGGCCGGGACAGGCACAGATACGCAGTATTTT.

The chain recombines TRBV2 with TRBJ2-5; 14 bases agree with TRBD2. Looked up from germline, CDR1 is SNHLY and CDR2 is FYNNEI. CDR3 size: 14 residues. V gave up 4 bases and J gave up 5 bases; unmatched junction bases: 0. CDR3 sequence reads: CASSGTSGGETQYF. CDR3 nucleotide sequence: TGTGCCAGCAGTGGGACTAGCGGGGGGGAGACCCAGTACTTC.

CDR3 loop: CASGGRGAYNEQFF. The CDR3 DNA is TGCGCCAGCGGGGGTCGCGGGGCCTACAATGAGCAGTTCTTC. This chain connects TRBV10-2 to TRBJ2-1, with D perhaps TRBD2 (6 bases). The length of the CDR3 is 14 residues. CDR1 WSHSY and CDR2 SAAADI come from the germline V gene. Trimming shortened V by 8 bases and J by 2 bases, and 13 bases separated the two germline ends.

The chain uses TRBV6-2 or TRBV6-3 and TRBJ1-5, with 7 nucleotides matching TRBD1. V shed 6 bases, J shed 10 bases, and the junction held 24 bases outside the gene matches. From germline, CDR1 is MNHEY and CDR2 SVGEGT. The CDR3 contains 18 residues. The DNA of the CDR3 is TGTGCCAGCAGCCCCCGGGCAGGGACAGAGGTAAAGAAGGGCCCCCAGCATTTT. Amino acids: CASSPRAGTEVKKGPQHF.

CDR3 amino acids: CAWRHPTGEKGNQPQHF. The DNA of the CDR3 is TGTGCCTGGAGACATCCCACAGGGGAGAAGGGCAATCAGCCCCAGCATTTT. The chain links TRBV30 to TRBJ1-5; 7 bases align to TRBD1. Trimming at V came to 3 bases and at J to 2 bases, leaving 13 bases not matched to a gene. Germline assignment: CDR1 GTSNPN and CDR2 SVGIG (reference sequence). This CDR3 has 17 residues.

The chain is built from TRBV7-9 and TRBJ2-2, with 7 bases lining up with TRBD2. Per germline, CDR1 SEHNR and CDR2 FQNEAQ (reference sequence). The length of the CDR3 is 16 residues. V dropped 3 bases and J dropped 0; count of bases not matched to a gene: 4. The CDR3: CASSLWGGSNTGELFF. The CDR3 DNA reads as TGTGCCAGCAGCTTGTGGGGGGGATCGAACACCGGGGAGCTGTTTTTT.

The chain recombines TRBV29-1 with TRBJ1-2; D possibly corresponds to TRBD1 (5 bases). CDR1 and CDR2 from the germline V gene are SQVTM and ANQGSEA. The CDR3 sequence is 10 residues long. V was shortened by 3 bases and J by 6 bases, with 5 bases between the two germline ends. The CDR3 sequence is CSVDRDGYTF. The CDR3, as DNA: TGCAGCGTTGACAGGGATGGCTACACCTTC.

As DNA, the CDR3 is TGCGCCAGCAGCTTGGGTCGGGGACAGGGCGGAGATACGCAGTATTTT. Translation gives CASSLGRGQGGDTQYF. The J gene is TRBJ2-3, the V gene TRBV5-1, with TRBD1 matching over 9 bases. This CDR3 is 16 amino acids long. The V segment lost 0 bases and the J segment 5 bases; nucleotides outside the gene matches: 7. Germline CDR1 SGHRS, CDR2 YFSETQ.

This clone was seen more than once but under ten times. The chain joins TRBV28 to TRBJ1-4, with TRBD1 as a possible D gene (5 bases). The CDR3 sequence is 18 residues long. V lost 2 bases and J 0 bases, leaving 16 bases between the germline ends. Germline loops: CDR1 MDHEN, CDR2 SYDVKM. CDR3 sequence (DNA): TGTGCCAGCAGTTTACCCCAGGGCTTTGTATCAACTAATGAAAAACTGTTTTTT. This translates into CASSLPQGFVSTNEKLFF.

This chain links TRBV9 with TRBJ2-1; tentative D call: TRBD2 (5 bases). V lost 0 bases and J 3 bases, leaving 10 bases between the germline ends. Germline loops: CDR1 SGDLS, CDR2 YYNGEE. The CDR3 is 15 residues long. The CDR3 reads CASSVDPSGYNEQFF. The CDR3 nucleotides are TGTGCCAGCAGCGTAGATCCCAGCGGCTACAATGAGCAGTTCTTC.

V usage is TRBV18 and J usage is TRBJ2-1, with 12 bases that match TRBD2. V trimming: 9 bases; J trimming: 5 bases; junction bases outside the gene matches: 2. The CDR3 has 13 residues. Germline CDR1 KGHSH, CDR2 LQKENI. The CDR3 DNA follows: TGTGCCAGTGGACTAGCGGGGCACAATGAGCAGTTCTTC. This sequence encodes CASGLAGHNEQFF.

The chain carries TRBV4-1 and TRBJ1-3; TRBD1 agrees at 11 bases. V lost 1 base and J lost 3; bases outside the gene matches: 5. Germline V gene data show CDR1 as MGHRA and CDR2 as YSYEKL. The CDR3 is 17 amino acids. CDR3 sequence reads: CASSQGTGGAGGNTIYF. Written as DNA, the CDR3 is TGCGCCAGCAGCCAAGGGACAGGGGGCGCCGGTGGAAACACCATATATTTT.

The chain carries TRBV5-5 and TRBJ1-4, with a weak D call TRBD1 (5 bases). Deletions cut 4 bases from V and 7 bases from J, with 20 bases between. The CDR3 totals 16 residues. Germline V gene lookup returns CDR1 SGHKS and CDR2 YYEKEE (reference sequence). DNA of the CDR3: TGTGCCAGCAGCATATTAGACGGGCGCAGGGCTGAAAAACTGTTTTTT. Translation: CASSILDGRRAEKLFF.

This chain joins TRBV9 and TRBJ2-2, with a tentative D call TRBD1 (6 bases). V dropped 0 bases and J dropped 7 bases, with 13 bases sitting between them. CDR1 and CDR2 from the germline V gene are SGDLS and YYNGEE. The CDR3 length is 15 residues. The CDR3 DNA sequence: TGTGCCAGCAGCGTAGGTGGGGGCGGCGACGGGGAGCTGTTTTTT. It specifies CASSVGGGGDGELFF.

V usage is TRBV7-2 and J usage is TRBJ2-1; 8 bases align to TRBD1. Germline trimming cut 4 bases from V and 2 bases from J; bases unmatched to any gene: 4. Germline CDR1 SGHTA, CDR2 FQGNSA. The CDR3 is 15 amino acids. The CDR3 here is CASSSRTGTYNEQFF. For the CDR3, the DNA is TGTGCCAGCAGCTCCAGGACAGGGACCTACAATGAGCAGTTCTTC.

The rearrangement links TRBV7-2 to TRBJ1-5; no definite D call. V was pared by 1 base and J by 6 bases, with 7 bases between. Germline CDR1 and CDR2: SGHTA and FQGNSA. The CDR3 runs to 13 residues. This CDR3 reads CASSLVLGQPQHF. CDR3 coding DNA: TGTGCCAGCAGCTTAGTACTCGGTCAGCCCCAGCATTTT.

The gene calls are TRBV20-1 and TRBJ1-2, with a possible D match to TRBD1 (6 bases). CDR3 size: 13 residues. The germline V and J ends were trimmed by 3 bases and 3 bases, with 11 bases remaining between them. Germline V gene sequence: CDR1 DFQATT, CDR2 SNEGSKA (reference sequence). The CDR3 loop is CSASRQDYYGYTF. CDR3 nucleotide sequence: TGCAGTGCTAGTCGACAGGATTACTATGGCTACACCTTC.

The gene calls are TRBV4-1 and TRBJ1-2; TRBD1 matches 7 bases. From germline, CDR1 is MGHRA and CDR2 YSYEKL. V dropped 0 bases and J dropped 4; count of bases not matched to a gene: 5. The length of the CDR3 is 15 residues. In DNA form, the CDR3 reads TGCGCCAGCAGCCAAGATGACAGGGCGCGCTATGGCTACACCTTC. Amino acid sequence: CASSQDDRARYGYTF.

This clone was seen only once. The chain links TRBV5-1 to TRBJ2-2; TRBD1 agrees at 12 bases. The CDR3 runs to 17 residues. Unmatched junction bases numbered 4, after V lost 0 bases and J lost 4 bases. Germline CDR1 SGHRS, CDR2 YFSETQ. The DNA of the CDR3 is TGCGCCAGCAGCTTGGTGGGACAGGGGGCCCGCACCGGGGAGCTGTTTTTT. Protein sequence: CASSLVGQGARTGELFF.

This chain uses TRBV7-3 with TRBJ1-1, with D tentatively TRBD1 (5 bases). From germline, CDR1 is SGHTA and CDR2 FQGTGA. CDR3 length: 13 residues. The ends were cut back, 2 bases at V and 6 bases at J, with 10 bases in the middle. CDR3 sequence (DNA): TGTGCCAGCAGCTTACAGGGTCGCGCTGAAGCTTTCTTT. Translated, it gives CASSLQGRAEAFF.

The J gene is TRBJ2-3, the V gene TRBV19; a weak D match, TRBD2 (5 bases). Germline CDR1 and CDR2: LNHDA and SQIVND (reference sequence). Trimming removed 8 bases from V and 0 bases from J, with 12 bases in between. The CDR3 spans 14 residues. The CDR3 spells CASGLGWSTDTQYF. In nucleotides, the CDR3 is TGTGCCAGTGGACTTGGCTGGAGCACAGATACGCAGTATTTT.

This chain uses TRBV27 with TRBJ1-4; tentatively, D is TRBD1 (6 bases). V was clipped by 5 bases and J by 8 bases, with 18 bases between them. The CDR3 covers 15 residues. Germline V lookup: CDR1 MNHEY, CDR2 SMNVEV (reference sequence). DNA for the CDR3: TGTGCCAGCAGTCCGCGTTGGGGGCAGGGCGAAAAACTGTTTTTT. It translates to CASSPRWGQGEKLFF.

The sample holds one count of this clone. The chain is built from TRBV5-7 and TRBJ1-2; no reliable D call. TRBV5-7 is marked as an open reading frame, function uncertain. V gave up 3 bases and J gave up 7 bases, with 7 bases separating them. CDR3 length equals 11 residues. DNA for the CDR3: TGTGCCAGCAGCTCCCAGGTTGGCTACACCTTC. Protein sequence: CASSSQVGYTF.

With respect to this clone: One end of the junction varies from germline; a read error may be responsible. The rearrangement links TRBV14 to TRBJ2-2; 9 bases are shared with TRBD2. Per the germline V gene, CDR1 is SGHDN and CDR2 is FVKESK. The CDR3 consists of 21 residues. The CDR3 region has the DNA TGTACCAGCAGCCAAGGTACGGTAGCGGGAGATACCAAACGGAACACCGGGGAGCTGTTTTTT. It specifies CTSSQGTVAGDTKRNTGELFF.

This chain uses TRBV9 with TRBJ1-4; the match to TRBD1 covers 12 bases. Germline-derived CDR1 and CDR2 are SGDLS and YYNGEE. J was trimmed by 3 bases and V by 0 bases; bases with no gene match: 3. The CDR3 length is 17 residues. Written as DNA, the CDR3 is TGTGCCAGCAGCGTAGGGGACAGGGGGCCAGCTAATGAAAAACTGTTTTTT. This encodes CASSVGDRGPANEKLFF.

This CDR3 reads CASSWADRNTEAFF. For the CDR3, the DNA is TGTGCCAGCAGCTGGGCGGACAGGAACACTGAAGCTTTCTTT. V and J are TRBV5-4 and TRBJ1-1; the D gene is possibly TRBD1 (6 bases). Germline assignment: CDR1 SGHNT and CDR2 YYREEE (reference sequence). Trimming removed 3 bases from V and 1 base from J, with 10 bases in between. The CDR3 is 14 amino acids.